This TCR beta chain is from a study of T-cell reconstitution after alpha-beta-depleted transplantation in children. The CDR3 has 14 amino acids. The V and J ends lost 5 bases and 7 bases respectively, with 15 bases between them. CDR1 is SGHAT and CDR2 is FQNNGV in the germline V gene. General study points: At around two months after transplant, the alpha-beta T cells were reportedly derived from several hundred expanded clones that came from non-depleted graft cells. It was newly produced T cells that mostly accounted for T-cell counts and diversity one year after transplant.

This clonotype was recorded at least ten times. Its specificity is unknown. Molecular barcoding with unique molecular identifiers was used for the TCRbeta library. Using its own MiXCR run on the PCR reads, TCRdb lists one record per CDR3 protein. The profile shows approximately 300,000 distinct CDR3 sequences, 9.5% to 13% of them singletons. The V call is TRBV11-2, the J call TRBJ2-1; TRBD1 might be the D (6 bases). This receptor was identified in a male patient aged 2 to 9 who had a stem cell transplant for chronic granulomatous disease, so the T cells may come from the graft donor. Material: peripheral blood, obtained 180 days after TCRalphabeta/CD19-depleted stem cell transplant. The CDR3 DNA is TGTGCCAGCAGCCCCGTCACAGGGTGGAATGAGCAGTTCTTC. The encoded protein is CASSPVTGWNEQFF.